These 26 T cell receptor beta chains share one sample of origin, sequenced in a study of T cell responses to AZD1222 COVID-19 vaccine. The method was immunoSEQ multiplex PCR; TCRdb's version includes in-frame clones alone and lacks a portion of them. The sample has 120,000 or so clones, approximately 86% seen once. The source material was peripheral blood, sampled 28 days after the second AZD1222 dose. All receptors come from an adult who received the AZD1222 COVID-19 vaccine.

This clone was seen more than once but under ten times. The chain recombines TRBV7-8 with TRBJ1-4; D is uncertain. Germline V gives CDR1 SGHVS, CDR2 FQNEAQ. Trimming left V 1 base short and J 8 bases short, with 11 bases between. CDR3 length equals 14 residues. This chain's CDR3 is CASSLGYYREKLFF. For the CDR3, the DNA is TGTGCCAGCAGCTTAGGCTATTATCGGGAAAAACTGTTTTTT.

The chain links TRBV6-5 to TRBJ1-1; D might be TRBD1 (5 bases). Trimming left V 4 bases short and J 5 bases short, with 17 bases between. The germline gives CDR1 MNHEY, CDR2 SVGAGI. There are 15 residues in the CDR3. The CDR3 DNA reads as TGTGCCAGCAGTTCCCCAAATTCAGGGTATACTGAAGCTTTCTTT. Its protein is CASSSPNSGYTEAFF.

The chain is built from TRBV29-1 and TRBJ2-7; no firm D call. Germline CDR1 reads SQVTM; CDR2 reads ANQGSEA. The CDR3 has 14 amino acids. The V end was cut by 3 bases, the J end by 0 bases, with 12 bases between. The CDR3 sequence: CSVEANPGSYEQYF. Written as DNA, the CDR3 is TGCAGCGTTGAGGCGAATCCGGGCTCCTACGAGCAGTACTTC.

The genes are TRBV6-5 and TRBJ2-7, with TRBD1 matching 10 bases. The V gene's germline CDR1 is MNHEY and CDR2 SVGAGI. This CDR3 spans 14 amino acids. J was trimmed by 5 bases and V by 6 bases; bases with no gene match: 7. The CDR3 DNA reads TGTGCCAGCAGCCGGGACAGGGGATCCCACGAGCAGTACTTC. Translation gives CASSRDRGSHEQYF.

This chain links TRBV4-3 with TRBJ2-3, with D perhaps TRBD1 (5 bases). This CDR3 region has 14 residues. Germline V CDR1 and CDR2: LGHNA, YSLEER. V lost 0 bases to trimming and J lost 1 base, with 5 bases between them. CDR3 sequence reads: CASSQEQGTDTQYF. The CDR3 nucleotides read TGCGCCAGCAGCCAAGAACAGGGCACAGATACGCAGTATTTT.

V usage is TRBV2 and J usage is TRBJ2-5; 12 nucleotides match TRBD2. Per germline, CDR1 SNHLY and CDR2 FYNNEI. The CDR3 spans 15 residues. V gave up 4 bases and J gave up 4 bases; unmatched junction bases: 4. CDR3 sequence reads: CASSAQTSGGETQYF. CDR3 in DNA: TGTGCCAGCAGTGCCCAGACTAGCGGGGGAGAGACCCAGTACTTC.

The CDR3 nucleotides read TGTGCCAGCAGCCCCCGTTTGGCGGGACAGAACTATGGCTACACCTTC. It specifies CASSPRLAGQNYGYTF. J is TRBJ1-2 and V is TRBV7-2; TRBD1 matches at 7 bases. Germline CDR1 is SGHTA and CDR2 is FQGNSA. The length of the CDR3 is 16 residues. The J segment lost 2 bases and the V segment lost 5 bases, leaving 11 bases of the junction unmatched. Together with reference TRBV7-2 and TRBJ1-2, the CDR3 gives the full variable domain: GAGVSQSPSNKVTEKGKDVELRCDPISGHTALYWYRQSLGQGLEFLIYFQGNSAPDKSGLPSDRFSAERTGGSVSTLTIQRTQQEDSAVYLCASSPRLAGQNYGYTFGSGTRLTVV.

The chain recombines TRBV6-5 with TRBJ1-1; TRBD1 matches 7 bases. The CDR3 covers 15 residues. The germline V gene encodes CDR1 MNHEY and CDR2 SVGAGI. The V and J ends lost 10 bases and 5 bases, in that order; junction bases with no gene match: 16. This CDR3 is CAIQLFGQVGTEAFF. The CDR3 bases are TGTGCCATCCAACTATTCGGACAGGTGGGGACTGAAGCTTTCTTT.

The CDR3 nucleotides read TGTGCCAGCAGTTCCAGGAACACTGAAGCTTTCTTT. Residues: CASSSRNTEAFF. This sequence joins TRBV28 and TRBJ1-1; D uncertain. Trimming removed 4 bases from V and 1 base from J, with 4 bases in between. The V gene's germline CDR1 is MDHEN and CDR2 SYDVKM. The CDR3 is 12 amino acids.

This clone has only one observation. V usage is TRBV2 and J usage is TRBJ1-6; the match to TRBD1 covers 9 bases. The length of the CDR3 is 13 residues. After removal of 9 bases from V and 5 bases from J, the junction contained 2 bases not matched to a gene. Germline V lookup: CDR1 SNHLY, CDR2 FYNNEI. The CDR3 DNA is TGTGCCAGAGGACAGGGGCATAATTCACCCCTCCACTTT. This encodes CARGQGHNSPLHF.

The chain uses TRBV3-1 (or the pseudogene TRBV3-2) and TRBJ2-1; TRBD2 matches 8 bases. This CDR3 comprises 15 residues. The germline V gene has CDR1 LGHDT and CDR2 YNNKEL (reference sequence). V trimming: 5 bases; J trimming: 4 bases; junction bases outside the gene matches: 7. The CDR3 sequence: CASSSGLADYNEQFF. Here the CDR3 DNA reads TGTGCCAGCAGCTCCGGACTAGCTGATTACAATGAGCAGTTCTTC.

The rearrangement links TRBV5-1 to TRBJ1-4; no firm D call. Trimming stripped 6 bases from V and 0 bases from J, with 12 bases between. Germline-derived CDR1 and CDR2 are SGHRS and YFSETQ. This CDR3 region has 15 residues. This CDR3 is CASTSESATNEKLFF. Written as DNA, the CDR3 is TGCGCCAGCACTTCCGAATCGGCAACTAATGAAAAACTGTTTTTT.

For this clone: The identical CDR3 is also encoded by other nucleotide sequences in the sample. J is TRBJ1-2 and V is TRBV19, with D possibly matching TRBD1 (6 bases). Germline V CDR1 and CDR2: LNHDA, SQIVND (reference sequence). This CDR3 spans 13 amino acids. Trimming cost V 4 bases and J 0 bases, with 6 bases left between them. DNA for the CDR3: TGTGCCAGTAGTAGGGACACTAACTATGGCTACACCTTC. Protein sequence: CASSRDTNYGYTF.

The V and J genes are TRBV18 and TRBJ2-7, with D possibly being TRBD1 or TRBD2 (5 bases each). Trimming stripped 0 bases from V and 2 bases from J, with 14 bases between. CDR1 and CDR2 (germline): KGHSH, LQKENI. The CDR3 extends over 16 amino acids. The chain's CDR3 is CASSPPGVRNPYEQYF. CDR3 DNA: TGTGCCAGCTCACCACCGGGGGTCAGGAACCCCTACGAGCAGTACTTC. Filled out from reference TRBV18 and TRBJ2-7, the complete variable domain reads NAGVMQNPRHLVRRRGQEARLRCSPMKGHSHVYWYRQLPEEGLKFMVYLQKENIIDESGMPKERFSAEFPKEGPSILRIQQVVRGDSAAYFCASSPPGVRNPYEQYFGPGTRLTVT.

V gene TRBV18 combines with J gene TRBJ1-1, with 7 bases that match TRBD1. The CDR3 length is 15 residues. The J segment lost 1 base and the V segment lost 3 bases, leaving 5 bases of the junction unmatched. From germline, CDR1 is KGHSH and CDR2 LQKENI. The CDR3 sequence is CASSPRDSSNTEAFF. The CDR3 DNA sequence: TGTGCCAGCTCACCCCGGGACAGTTCGAACACTGAAGCTTTCTTT.

This chain uses TRBV5-1 with TRBJ2-6, with 7 bases aligning to TRBD2. Germline V gene data show CDR1 as SGHRS and CDR2 as YFSETQ. J was trimmed by 3 bases and V by 4 bases; bases with no gene match: 7. The CDR3 runs 16 residues. CDR3 sequence: CASSPAGDGGANVLTF. As DNA, the CDR3 is TGCGCCAGCAGCCCTGCGGGAGATGGTGGGGCCAACGTCCTGACTTTC.

The chain joins TRBV28 to TRBJ1-2; TRBD1 agrees at 7 bases. Per the germline V gene, CDR1 is MDHEN and CDR2 is SYDVKM. V shed 8 bases, J shed 7 bases, and the junction held 7 bases outside the gene matches. This CDR3 contains 12 residues. The CDR3 DNA reads TGTGCCAGCGGAACAGGGGACCTTGGCTACACCTTC. Protein product: CASGTGDLGYTF.

The chain has TRBV28 and TRBJ2-2; no firm D call. The CDR3 covers 15 residues. The V gene lost 7 bases and the J gene lost 0 bases, with 12 bases spanning the gap. Germline V CDR1 and CDR2: MDHEN, SYDVKM. The CDR3: CASTLEKANTGELFF. Written as DNA, the CDR3 is TGTGCCAGCACCTTGGAGAAAGCGAACACCGGGGAGCTGTTTTTT. The full variable domain, in which reference TRBV28 and TRBJ2-2 provide the parts outside the CDR3, is DVKVTQSSRYLVKRTGEKVFLECVQDMDHENMFWYRQDPGLGLRLIYFSYDVKMKEKGDIPEGYSVSREKKERFSLILESASTNQTSMYLCASTLEKANTGELFFGEGSRLTVL.

This chain connects TRBV6-5 to TRBJ2-7; D is perhaps TRBD1 or TRBD2 (5 bases each). Trimming took 6 bases from V and 0 from J, leaving 15 bases between them. This CDR3 is built from 15 residues. Germline V gene sequence: CDR1 MNHEY, CDR2 SVGAGI. The CDR3 region is CASRYGGSSSYEQYF. CDR3 nucleotides: TGTGCCAGCAGATATGGGGGAAGTAGCTCCTACGAGCAGTACTTC.

The chain combines TRBV6-5 with TRBJ1-5; D is possibly TRBD1 (5 bases). V was shortened by 4 bases and J by 5 bases, with 12 bases between the two germline ends. This CDR3 has 14 residues. CDR1 is MNHEY and CDR2 is SVGAGI in the germline V gene. The CDR3 region is CASSSRAGHQPQHF. CDR3 DNA: TGTGCCAGCAGTTCCAGGGCCGGGCATCAGCCCCAGCATTTT.

The chain combines TRBV5-1 with TRBJ1-4; 8 positions agree with TRBD1. The V gene's germline CDR1 is SGHRS and CDR2 YFSETQ. Germline trimming cut 0 bases from V and 8 bases from J; bases unmatched to any gene: 6. This CDR3 has 15 amino acids. The CDR3 is CASSLAAGGREKLFF. The CDR3, as DNA: TGCGCCAGCAGCTTGGCCGCAGGGGGCAGGGAAAAACTGTTTTTT.

The rearrangement uses TRBV3-1 (or the pseudogene TRBV3-2) and TRBJ2-1; possibly TRBD2 for D (6 bases). Germline V lookup: CDR1 LGHDT, CDR2 YNNKEL (reference sequence). The CDR3 loop spans 19 amino acids. Trimming cost V 1 base and J 0 bases, with 19 bases left between them. CDR3 protein: CASSQVERAVGLSYNEQFF. The CDR3, as DNA: TGTGCCAGCAGCCAAGTCGAACGGGCTGTGGGACTCTCCTACAATGAGCAGTTCTTC.

The chain employs TRBV11-2 and TRBJ2-7, with D perhaps matching TRBD2 (7 bases). Per germline, CDR1 SGHAT and CDR2 FQNNGV. V dropped 5 bases and J dropped 3 bases, with 14 bases sitting between them. The CDR3 is made up of 14 amino acids. The CDR3 reads CASSPNGGLYEQYF. The CDR3 DNA reads as TGTGCCAGCAGCCCTAACGGGGGGCTCTACGAGCAGTACTTC.

The chain recombines TRBV12-5 with TRBJ2-3, with D unclear. CDR1 is LGHNT and CDR2 is FRNRAP in the germline V gene. Trimming shortened V by 2 bases and J by 2 bases, and 2 bases separated the two germline ends. The CDR3 length is 12 residues. The CDR3, as DNA: TGTGCTAGTGGTTTGAACACAGATACGCAGTATTTT. As protein: CASGLNTDTQYF.

The chain has TRBV5-4 and TRBJ2-1; 11 positions agree with TRBD2. The V gene's germline CDR1 is SGHNT and CDR2 YYREEE (reference sequence). V trimming: 3 bases; J trimming: 4 bases; junction bases outside the gene matches: 6. CDR3 length: 16 amino acids. The CDR3 nucleotides are TGTGCCAGCAGCTCCCCAACTAGCGGGAGTTACAATGAGCAGTTCTTC. Its translation: CASSSPTSGSYNEQFF.

The table lists this clone with a count of one. V usage is TRBV5-1 and J usage is TRBJ2-1; 8 positions match TRBD2. Germline V gene data show CDR1 as SGHRS and CDR2 as YFSETQ. The CDR3 is made up of 16 amino acids. Trimming removed 4 bases from V and 7 bases from J; junction bases left unmatched: 13. CDR3 loop: CASSPLPGRGGNEQFF. CDR3 DNA: TGCGCCAGCAGCCCCCTTCCGGGACGGGGGGGGAATGAGCAGTTCTTC.